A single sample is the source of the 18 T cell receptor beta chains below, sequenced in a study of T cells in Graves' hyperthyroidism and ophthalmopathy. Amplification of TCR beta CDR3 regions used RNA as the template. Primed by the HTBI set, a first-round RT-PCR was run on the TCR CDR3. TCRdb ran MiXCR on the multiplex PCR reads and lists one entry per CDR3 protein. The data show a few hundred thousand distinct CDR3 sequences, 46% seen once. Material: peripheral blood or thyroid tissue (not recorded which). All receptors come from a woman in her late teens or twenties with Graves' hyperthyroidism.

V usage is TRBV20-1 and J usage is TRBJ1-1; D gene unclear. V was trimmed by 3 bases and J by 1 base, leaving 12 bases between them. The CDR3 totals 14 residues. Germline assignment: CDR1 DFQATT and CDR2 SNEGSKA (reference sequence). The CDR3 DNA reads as TGCAGTGCTAGTGCTTTTGACGCGAACACTGAAGCTTTCTTT. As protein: CSASAFDANTEAFF.

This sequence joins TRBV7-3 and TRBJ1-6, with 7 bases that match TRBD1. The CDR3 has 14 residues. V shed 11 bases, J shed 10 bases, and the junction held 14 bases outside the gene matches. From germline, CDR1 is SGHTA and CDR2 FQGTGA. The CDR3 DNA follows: TGTGCCGGCTCACCCGAGACAGGGTTGTCACCCCTCCACTTT. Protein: CAGSPETGLSPLHF.

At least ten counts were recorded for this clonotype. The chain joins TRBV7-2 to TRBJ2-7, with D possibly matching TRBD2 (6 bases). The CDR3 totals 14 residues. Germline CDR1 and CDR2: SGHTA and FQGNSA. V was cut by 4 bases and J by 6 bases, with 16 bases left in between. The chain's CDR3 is CASSWGLDVSEQYF. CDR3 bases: TGTGCCAGCAGCTGGGGACTCGACGTCTCCGAGCAGTACTTC.

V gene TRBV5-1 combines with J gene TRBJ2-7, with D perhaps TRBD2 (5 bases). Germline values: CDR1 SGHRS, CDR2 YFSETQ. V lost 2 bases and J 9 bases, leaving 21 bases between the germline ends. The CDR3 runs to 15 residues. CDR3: CASSFDSTKGWGQYF. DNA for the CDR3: TGCGCCAGCAGCTTCGATTCGACTAAAGGCTGGGGGCAGTACTTC.

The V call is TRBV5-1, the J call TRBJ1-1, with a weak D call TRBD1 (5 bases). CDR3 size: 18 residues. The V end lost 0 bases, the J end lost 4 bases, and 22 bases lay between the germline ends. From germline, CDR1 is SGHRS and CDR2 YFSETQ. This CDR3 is CASSLVVTSGTGGTEAFF. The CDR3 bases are TGCGCCAGCAGCTTGGTAGTGACTAGCGGCACCGGGGGCACTGAAGCTTTCTTT.

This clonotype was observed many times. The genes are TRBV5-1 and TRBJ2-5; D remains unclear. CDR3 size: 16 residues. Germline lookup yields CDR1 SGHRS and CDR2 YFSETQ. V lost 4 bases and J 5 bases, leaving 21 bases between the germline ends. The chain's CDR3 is CASSPDWADGLETQYF. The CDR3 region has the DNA TGCGCCAGCAGCCCTGACTGGGCAGATGGGCTGGAGACCCAGTACTTC.

The CDR3 loop reads CARRSLDTEAFF. CDR3 DNA sequence: TGTGCCAGACGGTCCTTGGACACTGAAGCTTTCTTT. The chain joins TRBV25-1 to TRBJ1-1; D ambiguous. The V and J ends lost 9 bases and 3 bases respectively, with 11 bases between them. CDR3 size: 12 residues. Germline V gives CDR1 MGHDK, CDR2 SYGVNS.

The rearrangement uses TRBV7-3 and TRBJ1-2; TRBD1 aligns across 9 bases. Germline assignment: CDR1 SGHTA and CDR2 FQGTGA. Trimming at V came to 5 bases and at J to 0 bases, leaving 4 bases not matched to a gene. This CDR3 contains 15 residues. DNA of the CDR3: TGTGCCAGCAGCAGGGACAGGGTAGCTAACTATGGCTACACCTTC. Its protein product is CASSRDRVANYGYTF.

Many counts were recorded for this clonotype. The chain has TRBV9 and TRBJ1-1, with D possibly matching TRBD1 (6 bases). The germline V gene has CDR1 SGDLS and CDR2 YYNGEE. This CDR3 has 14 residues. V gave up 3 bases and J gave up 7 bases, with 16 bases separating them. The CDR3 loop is CASSASLQGDEAFF. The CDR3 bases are TGTGCCAGCAGCGCCTCCCTACAGGGCGATGAAGCTTTCTTT.

The CDR3 protein is CATRVTANTDTQYF. The CDR3 DNA sequence: TGTGCCACCAGAGTGACAGCCAACACAGATACGCAGTATTTT. The V gene is TRBV2, the J gene TRBJ2-3; TRBD1 might be the D (5 bases). CDR3 size: 14 residues. V lost 10 bases and J lost 2, with 16 bases in between. CDR1 SNHLY and CDR2 FYNNEI come from the germline V gene.

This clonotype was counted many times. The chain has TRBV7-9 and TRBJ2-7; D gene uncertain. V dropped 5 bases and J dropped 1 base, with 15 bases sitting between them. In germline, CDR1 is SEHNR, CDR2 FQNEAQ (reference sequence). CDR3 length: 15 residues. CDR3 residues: CASSASGKGSYEQYF. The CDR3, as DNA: TGTGCCAGCAGCGCCTCTGGGAAGGGTTCCTACGAGCAGTACTTC.

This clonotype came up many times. In DNA form, the CDR3 reads TGCGTGGTTCGACGAACCTACGAGCAGTACTTC. This encodes CVVRRTYEQYF. The chain has TRBV20-1 and TRBJ2-7, with D unresolved. CDR1 DFQATT and CDR2 SNEGSKA come from the germline V gene (reference sequence). The CDR3 contains 11 residues.

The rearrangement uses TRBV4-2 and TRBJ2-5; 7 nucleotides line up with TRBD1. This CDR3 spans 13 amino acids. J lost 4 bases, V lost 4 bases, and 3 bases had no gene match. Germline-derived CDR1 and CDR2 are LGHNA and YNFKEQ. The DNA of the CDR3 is TGTGCCAGCAGCCCGACAGGGACAGAGACCCAGTACTTC. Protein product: CASSPTGTETQYF.

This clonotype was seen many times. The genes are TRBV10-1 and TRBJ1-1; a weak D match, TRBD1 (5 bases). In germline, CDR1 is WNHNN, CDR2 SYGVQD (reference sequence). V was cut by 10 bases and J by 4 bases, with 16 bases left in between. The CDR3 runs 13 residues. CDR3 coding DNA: TGCGCCACTAGCCCCATGAGGGGCACTGAAGCTTTCTTT. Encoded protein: CATSPMRGTEAFF.

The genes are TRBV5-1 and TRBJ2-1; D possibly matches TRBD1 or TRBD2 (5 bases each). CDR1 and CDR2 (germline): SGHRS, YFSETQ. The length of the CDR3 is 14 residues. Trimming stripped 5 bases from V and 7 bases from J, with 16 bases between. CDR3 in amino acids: CASSVPQGENEQFF. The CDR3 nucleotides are TGCGCCAGCAGTGTCCCTCAAGGGGAGAATGAGCAGTTCTTC.

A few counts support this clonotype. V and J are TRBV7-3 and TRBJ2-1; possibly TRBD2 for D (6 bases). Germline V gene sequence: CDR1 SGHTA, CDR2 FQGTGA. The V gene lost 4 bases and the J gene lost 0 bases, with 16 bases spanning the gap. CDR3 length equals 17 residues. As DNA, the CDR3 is TGTGCCAGCAGCTATTTAGCGGCAGGAAGCTCCTACAATGAGCAGTTCTTC. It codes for CASSYLAAGSSYNEQFF.

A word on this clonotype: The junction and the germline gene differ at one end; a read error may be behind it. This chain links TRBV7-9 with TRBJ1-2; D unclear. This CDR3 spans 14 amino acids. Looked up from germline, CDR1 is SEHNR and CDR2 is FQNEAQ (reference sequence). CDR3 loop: CASSQDSLNYSYTF. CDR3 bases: TGTGCCAGCAGCCAAGATTCACTTAACTATAGCTACACCTTC.

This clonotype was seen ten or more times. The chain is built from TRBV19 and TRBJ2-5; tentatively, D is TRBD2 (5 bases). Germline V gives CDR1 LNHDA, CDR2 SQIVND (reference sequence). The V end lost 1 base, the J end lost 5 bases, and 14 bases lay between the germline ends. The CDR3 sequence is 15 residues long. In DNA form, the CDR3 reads TGTGCCAGTAGTATAGCGACACGGCGCGGGGAGACCCAGTACTTC. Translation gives CASSIATRRGETQYF.